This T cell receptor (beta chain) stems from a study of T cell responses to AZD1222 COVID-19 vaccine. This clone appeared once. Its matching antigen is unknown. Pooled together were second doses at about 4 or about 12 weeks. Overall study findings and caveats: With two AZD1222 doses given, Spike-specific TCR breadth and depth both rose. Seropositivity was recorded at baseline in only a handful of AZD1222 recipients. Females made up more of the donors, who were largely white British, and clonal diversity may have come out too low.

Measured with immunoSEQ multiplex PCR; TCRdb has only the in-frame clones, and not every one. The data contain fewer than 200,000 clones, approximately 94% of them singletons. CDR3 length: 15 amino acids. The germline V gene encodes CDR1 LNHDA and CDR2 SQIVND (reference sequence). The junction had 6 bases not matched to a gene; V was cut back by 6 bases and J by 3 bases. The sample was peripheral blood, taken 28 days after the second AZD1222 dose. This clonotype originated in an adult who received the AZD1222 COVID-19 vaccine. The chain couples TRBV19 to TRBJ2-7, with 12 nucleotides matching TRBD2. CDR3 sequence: CASRDRLAGVYEQYF. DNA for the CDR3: TGTGCCAGTAGGGATCGACTAGCGGGGGTCTACGAGCAGTACTTC.